Each of the 12 T cell receptor beta chains below was sequenced from the same sample in a study of T cell changes during pregnancy in multiple sclerosis. Assay: immunoSEQ multiplex PCR; the TCRdb copy retains only in-frame clones and omits some. The sample consists of over 50,000 clones, over 80% of them appearing once. Material: peripheral blood, obtained in the first trimester of pregnancy. The receptors here all came from a female donor in good health, enrolled as a control in a pregnancy study.

The chain couples TRBV5-1 to TRBJ2-7; TRBD2 agrees at 7 bases. V lost 0 bases and J lost 5; bases outside the gene matches: 2. The CDR3 is made up of 13 amino acids. Per the germline V gene, CDR1 is SGHRS and CDR2 is YFSETQ. In DNA form, the CDR3 reads TGCGCCAGCAGCTTGGGGGGAGGGGACGAGCAGTACTTC. It yields the protein CASSLGGGDEQYF.

In its sample, this clone was seen once. This chain links TRBV7-2 with TRBJ1-2; a possible D gene is TRBD1 (6 bases). Germline loops: CDR1 SGHTA, CDR2 FQGNSA. Trimming left V 1 base short and J 3 bases short, with 6 bases between. The CDR3 is made up of 13 amino acids. The DNA for the CDR3 is TGTGCCAGCAGCTTAGGACAGGACTATGGCTACACCTTC. This encodes CASSLGQDYGYTF.

CDR3 in amino acids: CASSWGGWSETQYF. In DNA form, the CDR3 reads TGTGCCAGCAGCTGGGGGGGGTGGTCAGAGACCCAGTACTTC. This sequence joins TRBV7-2 and TRBJ2-5, with TRBD2 matching 7 bases. V was clipped by 4 bases and J by 4 bases; unmatched bases: 6. Germline CDR1 is SGHTA and CDR2 is FQGNSA. The CDR3 sequence is 14 residues long.

The rearrangement links TRBV18 to TRBJ2-7; D unclear. V lost 4 bases and J lost 2, with 6 bases in between. Germline CDR1 KGHSH, CDR2 LQKENI. This CDR3 spans 12 amino acids. The CDR3 reads CASSLETYEQYF. In DNA, the CDR3 is TGTGCCAGCTCACTCGAGACCTACGAGCAGTACTTC. The full variable domain, with the rest looked up from reference TRBV18 and TRBJ2-7, is NAGVMQNPRHLVRRRGQEARLRCSPMKGHSHVYWYRQLPEEGLKFMVYLQKENIIDESGMPKERFSAEFPKEGPSILRIQQVVRGDSAAYFCASSLETYEQYFGPGTRLTVT.

The chain has TRBV13 and TRBJ1-3; D gene unclear. The length of the CDR3 is 14 residues. Germline V lookup: CDR1 PRHDT, CDR2 FYEKMQ (reference sequence). The V and J ends lost 0 bases and 4 bases respectively, with 7 bases between them. The CDR3 DNA sequence: TGTGCCAGCAGCTTAGGCAGTTACGGAAACACCATATATTTT. It is translated as CASSLGSYGNTIYF.

The V and J genes are TRBV30 and TRBJ1-1, with D possibly TRBD1 on 6 matching bases. V lost 4 bases, J lost 4 bases, and 25 bases lay in between. This CDR3 has 17 residues. Germline CDR1 is GTSNPN and CDR2 is SVGIG (reference sequence). The CDR3 DNA reads as TGTGCCTGGAAGGAACAGGGTTATAGGGGTCTGGGCACTGAAGCTTTCTTT. This sequence encodes CAWKEQGYRGLGTEAFF.

The chain links TRBV25-1 to TRBJ2-6, with D possibly TRBD1 on 6 matching bases. Germline V gene data show CDR1 as MGHDK and CDR2 as SYGVNS. The CDR3 is 16 residues long. The V gene lost 7 bases and the J gene lost 1 base, with 14 bases spanning the gap. CDR3 in amino acids: CASTESRGSGANVLTF. The CDR3 coding sequence is TGTGCCAGCACCGAATCCAGGGGTTCTGGGGCCAACGTCCTGACTTTC.

The chain carries TRBV6-1 and TRBJ1-2, with a possible D match to TRBD1 (5 bases). Germline V CDR1 and CDR2: MNHNS, SASEGT. V gave up 2 bases and J gave up 4 bases, with 14 bases separating them. The CDR3 is made up of 15 amino acids. The CDR3 bases are TGTGCCAGCAGTGAAACCACCCCAGGGTTCTATGGCTACACCTTC. Encoded protein: CASSETTPGFYGYTF.

The chain is built from TRBV29-1 and TRBJ2-6, with D possibly matching TRBD1 (6 bases). Germline V gene sequence: CDR1 SQVTM, CDR2 ANQGSEA. Deletions cut 7 bases from V and 0 bases from J, with 16 bases between. This CDR3 has 16 residues. The CDR3 loop reads CSARGNSPSGANVLTF. CDR3 bases: TGCAGCGCCAGGGGTAACTCCCCCTCTGGGGCCAACGTCCTGACTTTC.

The chain couples TRBV4-3 to TRBJ1-1; 7 positions match TRBD1. CDR1 is LGHNA and CDR2 is YSLEER in the germline V gene. Trimming at V came to 3 bases and at J to 0 bases, leaving 1 base not matched to a gene. CDR3 length equals 14 residues. CDR3 amino acids: CASSQGQMNTEAFF. In DNA form, the CDR3 reads TGCGCCAGCAGCCAGGGACAGATGAACACTGAAGCTTTCTTT.

V usage is TRBV19 and J usage is TRBJ1-5, with D possibly matching TRBD1 (6 bases). The CDR3 spans 15 residues. V was pared by 5 bases and J by 0 bases, with 11 bases between. The germline V gene has CDR1 LNHDA and CDR2 SQIVND (reference sequence). The CDR3 nucleotides are TGTGCCAGTAGTTCGACAGGCCATAGCAATCAGCCCCAGCATTTT. Encoded protein: CASSSTGHSNQPQHF. Full variable domain (outside the CDR3, taken from reference TRBV19 and TRBJ1-5): DGGITQSPKYLFRKEGQNVTLSCEQNLNHDAMYWYRQDPGQGLRLIYYSQIVNDFQKGDIAEGYSVSREKKESFPLTVTSAQKNPTAFYLCASSSTGHSNQPQHFGDGTRLSIL.

The gene calls are TRBV19 and TRBJ1-5; D might be TRBD1 (5 bases). The germline V and J ends were trimmed by 3 bases and 5 bases, with 14 bases remaining between them. The CDR3 extends over 15 amino acids. The germline gives CDR1 LNHDA, CDR2 SQIVND (reference sequence). The CDR3: CASSMPRQGDQPQHF. In nucleotides, the CDR3 is TGTGCCAGTAGTATGCCGCGGCAGGGTGATCAGCCCCAGCATTTT.